The clone carrying this TCR beta chain was detected a few times. Antigen: not known. This entry belongs to a study of blood T cells in healthy people across ages. Study-level results: Significant beta diversity loss was already apparent by age around 36, declining roughly linearly. CMV status of donors was not determined, possibly confounding expanded clonotype changes.

The draw of peripheral blood yielded approximately 11 milliliters from each donor. A J-beta primer mix and a sample-barcoded 5' primer were used in a second PCR of roughly 6 to 11 cycles. TCRdb independently ran MiXCR on the 5' RACE reads; one entry per CDR3 protein. The sample includes about 640,000 distinct CDR3 sequences, about 53% seen only once; the top ten take around 37%. The CDR3 runs to 14 residues. J lost 6 bases, V lost 6 bases, and 10 bases had no gene match. The V gene's germline CDR1 is MNHNS and CDR2 SASEGT. V usage is TRBV6-1 and J usage is TRBJ2-7; 8 nucleotides line up with TRBD1. The TCR was taken from a man aged 55 to 70 in good health. The sequencing sample was made of blood. CDR3 sequence: CASRSDREPLEQYF. The CDR3 nucleotides read TGTGCCAGCAGATCGGACAGGGAACCTCTCGAGCAGTACTTC.